What follows are 2 T cell receptor beta chains derived from one specimen sequenced in a study of cytomegalovirus exposure and HLA in healthy donors. 60 Vbeta and 13 Jbeta primers were used in PCR. Here immunoSEQ multiplex PCR was the method, and the copy in TCRdb shows in-frame clones only, minus some. The table shows roughly 99,000 clones, with 77% occurring only once. Sequencing input: PBMCs. These receptors were collected from a male donor in good health and CMV-seronegative.

V gene TRBV11-3 combines with J gene TRBJ2-1; the match to TRBD2 covers 10 bases. Germline V gene lookup returns CDR1 SGHNT and CDR2 YENEEA. Trimming took 1 base from V and 4 from J; bases not matched to a gene: 4. CDR3 length: 16 residues. The CDR3 here is CASSLGTSGNYNEQFF. The CDR3 DNA reads as TGTGCCAGCAGCTTAGGGACTAGCGGTAATTACAATGAGCAGTTCTTC. Full variable domain (remainder filled in from reference TRBV11-3 and TRBJ2-1): EAGVVQSPRYKIIEKKQPVAFWCNPISGHNTLYWYLQNLGQGPELLIRYENEEAVDDSQLPKDRFSAERLKGVDSTLKIQPAELGDSAVYLCASSLGTSGNYNEQFFGPGTRLTVL.

The DNA of the CDR3 is TGCGCCAGCAGCTTGGCGGTTCAGGGTGACAATGAGCAGTTCTTC. This encodes CASSLAVQGDNEQFF. The chain combines TRBV5-1 with TRBJ2-1, with a possible D match to TRBD1 (5 bases). The V gene's germline CDR1 is SGHRS and CDR2 YFSETQ. The V gene lost 0 bases and the J gene lost 5 bases, with 12 bases spanning the gap. The CDR3 runs to 15 residues.